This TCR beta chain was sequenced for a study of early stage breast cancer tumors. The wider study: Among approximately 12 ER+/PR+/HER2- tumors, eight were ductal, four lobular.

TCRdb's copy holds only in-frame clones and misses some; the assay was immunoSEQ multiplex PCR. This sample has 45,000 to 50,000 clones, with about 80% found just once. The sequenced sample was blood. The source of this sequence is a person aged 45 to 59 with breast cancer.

CDR3 in amino acids: CASSTRDNQPQHF. In DNA, the CDR3 is TGTGCCAGCAGTACTAGGGACAATCAGCCCCAGCATTTT. J is TRBJ1-5 and V is TRBV6-6; D gene ambiguous. Germline CDR1 and CDR2: MNHNY and SVGAGI (reference sequence). The CDR3 runs 13 residues. Trimming stripped 5 bases from V and 3 bases from J, with 8 bases between.